Listed below are T cell receptor beta chains from one sample, sequenced in a study of shared clonotypes between healthy human individuals. Profiled with immunoSEQ multiplex PCR; TCRdb holds only in-frame clones, not every one. The table has a few million clones, over 85% seen once; the top ten hold 0.11% to 0.15%. Sequencing was performed on naive CD4+ T cells sorted from blood. The receptors were sampled from a young man in good health. CDR3s leave out the opening cysteine and the closing phenylalanine or tryptophan. The order of the fields is V gene, J gene, CDR3 protein.

TRBV28	TRBJ1-5	ASSSLGGNQPQH
TRBV6-5	TRBJ2-7	ASSGGLGAYEQY
TRBV5-1	TRBJ2-7	ASSSGGETYEQY
TRBV6-1	TRBJ2-7	ASSTQGRGTYEQY
TRBV6-1	TRBJ1-1	ASSDTGAEAF
TRBV19	TRBJ1-3	ASSIDGASGNTIY
TRBV5-1	TRBJ2-1	ASSLFPGADNEQF
TRBV5-1	TRBJ2-3	ASSYHSRGGWY
TRBV18	TRBJ1-4	ASSPGQIEKLF
TRBV21-1	TRBJ1-6	ASPTGTGAGLNNSPLH